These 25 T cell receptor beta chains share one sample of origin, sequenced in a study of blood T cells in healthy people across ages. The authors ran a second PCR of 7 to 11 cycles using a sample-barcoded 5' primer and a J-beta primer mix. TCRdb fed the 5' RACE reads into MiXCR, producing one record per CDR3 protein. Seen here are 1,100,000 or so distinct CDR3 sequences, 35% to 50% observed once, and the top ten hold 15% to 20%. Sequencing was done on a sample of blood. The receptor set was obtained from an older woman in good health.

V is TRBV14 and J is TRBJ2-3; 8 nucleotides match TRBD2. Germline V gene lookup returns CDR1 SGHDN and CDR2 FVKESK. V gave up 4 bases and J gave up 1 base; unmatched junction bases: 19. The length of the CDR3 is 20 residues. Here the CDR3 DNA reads TGTGCCAGCAGCCCATTGCCAGCGGGAGTCTATTCGCCCCGCACAGATACGCAGTATTTT. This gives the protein CASSPLPAGVYSPRTDTQYF.

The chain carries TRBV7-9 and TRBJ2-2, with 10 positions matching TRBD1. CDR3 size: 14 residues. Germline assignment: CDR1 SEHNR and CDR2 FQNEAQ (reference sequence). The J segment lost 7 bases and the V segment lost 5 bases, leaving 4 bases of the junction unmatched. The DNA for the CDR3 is TGTGCCAGCAGCAGAGACAGGGGGCACGGGGAGCTGTTTTTT. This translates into CASSRDRGHGELFF.

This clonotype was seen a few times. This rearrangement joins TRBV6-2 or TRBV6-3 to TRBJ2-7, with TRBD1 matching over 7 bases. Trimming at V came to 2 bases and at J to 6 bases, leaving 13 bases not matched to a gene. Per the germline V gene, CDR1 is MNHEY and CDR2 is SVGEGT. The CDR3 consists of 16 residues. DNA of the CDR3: TGTGCCAGCAGTTACACTCCGGGACAGACCTCAGGCGAGCAGTACTTC. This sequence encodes CASSYTPGQTSGEQYF.

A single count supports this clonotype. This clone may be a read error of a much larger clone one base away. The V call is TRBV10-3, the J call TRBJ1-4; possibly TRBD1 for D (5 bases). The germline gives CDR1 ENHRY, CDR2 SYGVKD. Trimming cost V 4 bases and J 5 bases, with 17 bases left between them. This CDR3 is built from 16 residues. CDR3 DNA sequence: TGTGCCATCAGTGGGACAACCGGAGGTCCCAATGAAAAACTGTTTTTT. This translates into CAISGTTGGPNEKLFF.

CDR3 loop: CASSLTSSYEQFF. The CDR3 coding sequence is TGTGCCAGCAGCTTGACTAGTTCTTACGAGCAGTTCTTC. The genes are TRBV7-3 and TRBJ2-1, with D possibly matching TRBD2 (6 bases). The CDR3 extends over 13 amino acids. The V gene lost 3 bases and the J gene lost 10 bases, with 13 bases spanning the gap. The germline gives CDR1 SGHTA, CDR2 FQGTGA.

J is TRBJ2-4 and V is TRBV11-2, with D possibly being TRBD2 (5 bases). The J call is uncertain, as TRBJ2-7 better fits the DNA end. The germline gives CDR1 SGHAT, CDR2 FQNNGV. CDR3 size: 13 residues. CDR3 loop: CASSSSGEYEQYF. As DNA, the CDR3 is TGTGCCAGCAGCTCCTCCGGGGAGTACGAGCAGTACTTC.

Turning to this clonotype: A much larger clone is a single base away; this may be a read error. CDR3 nucleotides: TGTGCCAGCAGTGATGTTCGACGACCTGAAGCTTTCTTT. Residues: CASSDVRRPEAFF. This chain uses TRBV2 with TRBJ1-1; D is uncertain. V shed 3 bases and J shed 6 bases, with 11 bases lying between them. The CDR3 consists of 13 residues. Germline V gene sequence: CDR1 SNHLY, CDR2 FYNNEI.

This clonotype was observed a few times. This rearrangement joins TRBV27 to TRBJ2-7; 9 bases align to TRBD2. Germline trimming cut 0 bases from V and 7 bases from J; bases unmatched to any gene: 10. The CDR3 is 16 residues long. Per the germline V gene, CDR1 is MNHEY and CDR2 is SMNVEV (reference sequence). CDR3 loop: CASSLSVGLALGEQYF. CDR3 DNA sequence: TGTGCCAGCAGTTTATCTGTAGGACTAGCGCTTGGTGAGCAGTACTTC.

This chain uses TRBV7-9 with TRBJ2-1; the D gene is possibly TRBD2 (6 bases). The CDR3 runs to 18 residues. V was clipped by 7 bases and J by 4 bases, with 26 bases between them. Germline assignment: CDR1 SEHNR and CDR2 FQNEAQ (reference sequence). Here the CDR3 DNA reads TGTGCCAGCACCGTTGGGGGAGGCCCCCTCCTATCATACAATGAGCAGTTCTTC. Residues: CASTVGGGPLLSYNEQFF.

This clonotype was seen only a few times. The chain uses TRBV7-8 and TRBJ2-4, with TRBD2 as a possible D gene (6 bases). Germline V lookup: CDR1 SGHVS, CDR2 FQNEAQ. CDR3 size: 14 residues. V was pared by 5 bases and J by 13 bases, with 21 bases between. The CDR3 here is CASSPNVQSREQYF. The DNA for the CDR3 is TGTGCCAGCAGCCCCAATGTGCAATCACGGGAGCAGTACTTC.

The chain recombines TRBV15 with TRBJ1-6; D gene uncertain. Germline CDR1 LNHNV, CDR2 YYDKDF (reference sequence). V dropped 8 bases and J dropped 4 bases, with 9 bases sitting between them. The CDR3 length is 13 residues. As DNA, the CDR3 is TGTGCCACCGGAGCTCCTTATAATTCACCCCTCCACTTT. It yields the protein CATGAPYNSPLHF. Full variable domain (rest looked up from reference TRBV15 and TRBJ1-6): DAMVIQNPRYQVTQFGKPVTLSCSQTLNHNVMYWYQQKSSQAPKLLFHYYDKDFNNEADTPDNFQSRRPNTSFCFLDIRSPGLGDTAMYLCATGAPYNSPLHFGNGTRLTVT.

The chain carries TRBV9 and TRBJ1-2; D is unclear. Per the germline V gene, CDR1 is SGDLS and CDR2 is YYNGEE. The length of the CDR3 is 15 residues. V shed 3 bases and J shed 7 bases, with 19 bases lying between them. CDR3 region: CASSATTSRTSGYTF. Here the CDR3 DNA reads TGTGCCAGCAGCGCCACCACCTCTCGGACTTCTGGCTACACCTTC.

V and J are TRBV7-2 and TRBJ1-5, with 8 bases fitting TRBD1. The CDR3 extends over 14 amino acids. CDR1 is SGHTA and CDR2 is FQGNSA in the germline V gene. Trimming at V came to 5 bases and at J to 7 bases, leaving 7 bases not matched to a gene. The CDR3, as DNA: TGTGCCAGCAGCCGTCCAGGGGGCGGGCAGCCCCAGCATTTT. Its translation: CASSRPGGGQPQHF.

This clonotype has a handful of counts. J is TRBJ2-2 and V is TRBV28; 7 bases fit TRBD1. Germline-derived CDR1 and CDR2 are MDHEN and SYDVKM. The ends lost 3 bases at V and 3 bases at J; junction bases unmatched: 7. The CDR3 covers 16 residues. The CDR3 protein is CASSFMDRSYTGELFF. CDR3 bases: TGTGCCAGCAGTTTTATGGACAGGTCCTACACCGGGGAGCTGTTTTTT.

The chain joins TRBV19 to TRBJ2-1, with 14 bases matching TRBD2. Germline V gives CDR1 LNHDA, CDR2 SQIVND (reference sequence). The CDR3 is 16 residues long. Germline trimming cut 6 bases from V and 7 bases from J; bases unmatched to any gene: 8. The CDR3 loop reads CASSTGTSGRTNEQFF. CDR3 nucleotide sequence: TGTGCCAGTAGCACCGGGACTAGCGGGAGAACGAATGAGCAGTTCTTC.

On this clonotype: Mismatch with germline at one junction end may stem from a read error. Here the CDR3 reads CANSGSAVYGYTF. The CDR3 DNA follows: TGTGCCAACAGTGGCTCCGCGGTCTATGGCTACACCTTC. The J gene is TRBJ1-2, the V gene TRBV25-1, with D uncertain. CDR1 and CDR2 from the germline V gene are MGHDK and SYGVNS. This CDR3 spans 13 amino acids.

Here the CDR3 reads CASSLVSWTSEDSYEQYF. CDR3 nucleotides: TGTGCCAGCAGCTTAGTAAGTTGGACTAGCGAGGACTCCTACGAGCAGTACTTC. The chain uses TRBV7-8 and TRBJ2-7; 9 nucleotides match TRBD2. V lost 1 base and J lost 0; bases outside the gene matches: 10. The CDR3 spans 18 residues. CDR1 and CDR2 from the germline V gene are SGHVS and FQNEAQ.

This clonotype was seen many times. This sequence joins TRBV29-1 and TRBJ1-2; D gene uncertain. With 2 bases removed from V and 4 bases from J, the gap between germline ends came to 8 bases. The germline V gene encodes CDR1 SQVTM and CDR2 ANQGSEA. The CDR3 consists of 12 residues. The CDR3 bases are TGCAGCGTTGAACGCTCGGTCTATGGCTACACCTTC. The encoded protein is CSVERSVYGYTF.

The CDR3 is CASSPDRTYNYGYTF. CDR3 in DNA: TGCGCCAGCAGCCCCGATAGGACGTATAACTATGGCTACACCTTC. V gene TRBV5-1 combines with J gene TRBJ1-2, with D hard to call. The CDR3 has 15 residues. CDR1 and CDR2 from the germline V gene are SGHRS and YFSETQ. V lost 4 bases, J lost 1 base, and 14 bases lay in between.

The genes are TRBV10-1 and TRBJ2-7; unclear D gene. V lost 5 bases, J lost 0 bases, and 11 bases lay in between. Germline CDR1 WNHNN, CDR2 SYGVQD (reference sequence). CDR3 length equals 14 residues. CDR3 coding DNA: TGCGCCAGCAGTATTGACCCGAGCTCCTACGAGCAGTACTTC. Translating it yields CASSIDPSSYEQYF.

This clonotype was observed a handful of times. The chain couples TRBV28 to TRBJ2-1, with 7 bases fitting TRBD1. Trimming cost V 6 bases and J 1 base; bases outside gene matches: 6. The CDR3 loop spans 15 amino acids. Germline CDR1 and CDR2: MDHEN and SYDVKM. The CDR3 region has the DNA TGTGCCAGCAGCATAGACAGGGCTTCCTACAATGAGCAGTTCTTC. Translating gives CASSIDRASYNEQFF.

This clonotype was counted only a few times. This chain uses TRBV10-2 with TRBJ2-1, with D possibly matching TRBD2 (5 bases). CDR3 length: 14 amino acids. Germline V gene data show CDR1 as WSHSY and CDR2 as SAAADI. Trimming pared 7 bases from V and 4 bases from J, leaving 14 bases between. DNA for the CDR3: TGCGCCAGCACCCTAGGCGAGGGTTACAATGAGCAGTTCTTC. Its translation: CASTLGEGYNEQFF.

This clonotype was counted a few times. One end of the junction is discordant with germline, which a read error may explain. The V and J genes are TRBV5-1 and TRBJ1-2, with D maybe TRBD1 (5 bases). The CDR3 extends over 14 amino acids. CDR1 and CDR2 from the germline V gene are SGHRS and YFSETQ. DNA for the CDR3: TGTGCCAGCAGCTTGGGGGACGGGAACTATGGCTACACCTTC. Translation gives CASSLGDGNYGYTF.

In DNA form, the CDR3 reads TGCGCCAGCAGCCCCCCGGACAGCACAGATACGCAGTATTTT. This codes for CASSPPDSTDTQYF. The gene calls are TRBV5-1 and TRBJ2-3; D unclear. Trimming took off 4 bases at V and 0 bases at J, with 9 bases between the two ends. This CDR3 has 14 residues. Germline assignment: CDR1 SGHRS and CDR2 YFSETQ.

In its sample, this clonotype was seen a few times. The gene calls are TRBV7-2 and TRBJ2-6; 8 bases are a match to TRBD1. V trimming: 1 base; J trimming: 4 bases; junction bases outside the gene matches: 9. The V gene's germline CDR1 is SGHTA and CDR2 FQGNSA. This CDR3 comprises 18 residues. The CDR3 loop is CASSLVQGAVSGANVLTF. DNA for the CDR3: TGTGCCAGCAGCTTAGTCCAGGGGGCGGTCTCAGGGGCCAACGTCCTGACTTTC.